This entry concerns a single T cell receptor beta chain. What it binds is unknown. This specimen belongs to a study of T cells in tuberculosis. Study-level information: A South African cohort included IGRA-negative adolescents, latently infected IGRA-positive adolescents and adults with active tuberculosis. Findings and caveats of the study: Active tuberculosis TCR-alpha repertoires lay closer to GMM-specific TCRs than IGRA-negative controls, suggesting clonal expansion.

This table comes from immunoSEQ multiplex PCR, and its TCRdb copy is limited to in-frame clones, with some not included. The top ten hold 5.5% to 8% of the sample, which has some 34,000 clones, over 90% seen once. V was pared by 4 bases and J by 1 base, with 11 bases between. The germline V gene has CDR1 LGHNT and CDR2 FRNRAP. The CDR3 loop spans 15 amino acids. This chain uses TRBV12-5 with TRBJ2-1; D perhaps matches TRBD2 (5 bases). The sequencing sample was made of PBMCs. The receptor was isolated from a donor between 10 and 29 years old with latent tuberculosis or without tuberculosis infection. CDR3 in amino acids: CASGSRTGSYNEQFF. Here the CDR3 DNA reads TGTGCTAGTGGTTCCAGGACGGGATCCTACAATGAGCAGTTCTTC. Variable domain in full (rest from reference TRBV12-5 and TRBJ2-1): DARVTQTPRHKVTEMGQEVTMRCQPILGHNTVFWYRQTMMQGLELLAYFRNRAPLDDSGMPKDRFSAEMPDATLATLKIQPSEPRDSAVYFCASGSRTGSYNEQFFGPGTRLTVL.